Sequencing of this T cell receptor beta chain was carried out in a study of OX40 agonist ivuxolimab in advanced cancers. Study-level points and caveats: Nonresponders included some who also had low normalized T-cell clonal expansion.

The repertoire was sequenced with immunoSEQ multiplex PCR; TCRdb's copy has only in-frame clones and lacks some. The sample has under 100,000 clones, 70% to 90% seen once. With regard to this clone: As yet, its antigen is unknown.

The ends lost 3 bases at V and 4 bases at J; junction bases unmatched: 3. The germline V gene has CDR1 SNHLY and CDR2 FYNNEI. The CDR3 loop spans 14 amino acids. The genes are TRBV2 and TRBJ2-3; the match to TRBD1 covers 8 bases. Sequencing was performed on CD4+ or CD8+ T cells sorted from blood, taken in a trial of the OX40 agonist ivuxolimab. The clonotype originates from an adult with an advanced solid tumor such as melanoma, head and neck, liver or kidney cancer. The CDR3 nucleotides read TGTGCCAGCAGTGAGGACAGGGAGGCAGATACGCAGTATTTT. Residues: CASSEDREADTQYF. Complete variable domain (other parts from reference TRBV2 and TRBJ2-3): EPEVTQTPSHQVTQMGQEVILRCVPISNHLYFYWYRQILGQKVEFLVSFYNNEISEKSEIFDDQFSVERPDGSNFTLKIRSTKLEDSAMYFCASSEDREADTQYFGPGTRLTVL.